The 31 T cell receptor beta chains below were found in one sample sequenced in a study of OX40 agonist ivuxolimab in advanced cancers. Method: immunoSEQ multiplex PCR; TCRdb's copy keeps in-frame clones and lacks some. The data hold about 100,000 clones, with 90% observed a single time. Specimen: CD4+ or CD8+ T cells sorted from blood, collected in a trial of the OX40 agonist ivuxolimab. The source is an adult with an advanced solid tumor such as melanoma, head and neck, liver or kidney cancer.

The chain has TRBV19 and TRBJ1-1; D unclear. Trimming pared 5 bases from V and 0 bases from J, leaving 10 bases between. The CDR3 length is 14 residues. Germline V gene lookup returns CDR1 LNHDA and CDR2 SQIVND (reference sequence). This CDR3 reads CASSVASMNTEAFF. DNA for the CDR3: TGTGCCAGTAGTGTGGCCAGCATGAACACTGAAGCTTTCTTT.

CDR3 residues: CASNRWDRGTNIGTDTQYF. In DNA, the CDR3 is TGCGCCAGCAACCGCTGGGACAGGGGTACGAATATCGGCACAGATACGCAGTATTTT. This chain joins TRBV5-1 and TRBJ2-3; 10 bases are a match to TRBD1. The CDR3 is 19 residues long. The germline gives CDR1 SGHRS, CDR2 YFSETQ. Trimming cost V 6 bases and J 1 base; bases outside gene matches: 17.

This clone showed up just a few times. The chain links TRBV2 to TRBJ1-4; D unresolved. V was cut by 5 bases and J by 2 bases, with 12 bases left in between. Looked up from germline, CDR1 is SNHLY and CDR2 is FYNNEI. The CDR3 covers 15 residues. The CDR3 DNA is TGTGCCAGCAGTCAGGTACAAGCGACTAATGAAAAACTGTTTTTT. As protein: CASSQVQATNEKLFF.

This clone was counted once. The genes are TRBV7-2 and TRBJ2-1; D gene ambiguous. Germline CDR1 SGHTA, CDR2 FQGNSA. The CDR3 is made up of 15 amino acids. Trimming cost V 9 bases and J 0 bases, with 15 bases left between them. This chain's CDR3 is CASSRRANSYNEQFF. DNA for the CDR3: TGTGCCAGTTCACGGCGCGCCAACTCCTACAATGAGCAGTTCTTC.

The chain carries TRBV2 and TRBJ2-1; D remains ambiguous. Trimming left V 9 bases short and J 1 base short, with 10 bases between. CDR1 and CDR2 from the germline V gene are SNHLY and FYNNEI. The length of the CDR3 is 13 residues. The CDR3: CASHLVSYNEQFF. As DNA, the CDR3 is TGTGCCAGTCACCTCGTATCCTACAATGAGCAGTTCTTC.

The chain couples TRBV5-1 to TRBJ1-1, with D uncertain. The germline V gene has CDR1 SGHRS and CDR2 YFSETQ. V was trimmed by 0 bases and J by 4 bases, leaving 13 bases between them. The CDR3 has 15 amino acids. The CDR3 loop reads CASSLELVGGTEAFF. The CDR3 DNA sequence: TGCGCCAGCAGCTTGGAGTTGGTAGGCGGCACTGAAGCTTTCTTT.

V is TRBV30 and J is TRBJ2-7; no firm D call. V was trimmed by 0 bases and J by 5 bases, leaving 14 bases between them. CDR1 GTSNPN and CDR2 SVGIG come from the germline V gene (reference sequence). This CDR3 has 14 residues. CDR3 region: CAWSVIGPFDEQYF. The CDR3 bases are TGTGCCTGGAGTGTAATTGGTCCCTTCGACGAGCAGTACTTC.

This chain joins TRBV4-2 and TRBJ2-1; tentatively, D is TRBD2 (7 bases). The CDR3 consists of 17 residues. V dropped 0 bases and J dropped 2 bases, with 14 bases sitting between them. The germline V gene has CDR1 LGHNA and CDR2 YNFKEQ. In DNA form, the CDR3 reads TGTGCCAGCAGCCAAGACTTCGGGGGGCCCCCCTACAATGAGCAGTTCTTC. Translating it yields CASSQDFGGPPYNEQFF.

The chain combines TRBV11-3 with TRBJ2-3; unclear D gene. Trimming stripped 0 bases from V and 3 bases from J, with 7 bases between. The V gene's germline CDR1 is SGHNT and CDR2 YENEEA. CDR3 length: 14 amino acids. The DNA of the CDR3 is TGTGCCAGCAGCTTAGATCCAGTTACAGATACGCAGTATTTT. Translation gives CASSLDPVTDTQYF.

This clone was seen only a few times. The gene calls are TRBV9 and TRBJ1-5; D unclear. In germline, CDR1 is SGDLS, CDR2 YYNGEE. The CDR3 contains 13 residues. The V and J ends lost 3 bases and 9 bases respectively, with 13 bases between them. The CDR3 reads CASSADSVGPQHF. The CDR3 coding sequence is TGTGCCAGCAGCGCCGACTCGGTGGGGCCCCAGCATTTT.

This sequence joins TRBV14 and TRBJ1-3; D ambiguous. The CDR3 has 16 amino acids. The V end lost 1 base, the J end lost 7 bases, and 17 bases lay between the germline ends. CDR1 and CDR2 (germline): SGHDN, FVKESK. CDR3 amino acids: CASSQALQVPWNTIYF. CDR3 nucleotides: TGTGCCAGCAGCCAAGCACTCCAGGTTCCCTGGAACACCATATATTTT.

The CDR3 region has the DNA TGTGCCAGCAGGGACAGGGGGCAAGAGACCCAGTACTTC. This gives the protein CASRDRGQETQYF. The genes are TRBV2 and TRBJ2-5; 10 bases align to TRBD1. CDR1 is SNHLY, CDR2 FYNNEI, per germline. The V and J ends lost 6 bases and 2 bases, in that order; junction bases with no gene match: 0. The length of the CDR3 is 13 residues.

This sequence joins TRBV7-8 and TRBJ2-5; TRBD2 matches at 8 bases. V trimming: 4 bases; J trimming: 2 bases; junction bases outside the gene matches: 6. The CDR3 totals 15 residues. CDR1 and CDR2 from the germline V gene are SGHVS and FQNEAQ. Here the CDR3 reads CASSSTGTRQETQYF. CDR3 DNA: TGTGCCAGCAGCTCCACCGGGACTAGGCAAGAGACCCAGTACTTC.

The rearrangement joins TRBV30 to TRBJ1-4; no firm D call. The CDR3 covers 14 residues. Trimming cost V 0 bases and J 6 bases, with 11 bases left between them. In germline, CDR1 is GTSNPN, CDR2 SVGIG (reference sequence). The CDR3 DNA is TGTGCCTGGAGTGTAGGCGGTATTGATGAAAAACTGTTTTTT. As protein: CAWSVGGIDEKLFF.

This sequence joins TRBV6-1 and TRBJ1-2; D not certain. Germline V gene sequence: CDR1 MNHNS, CDR2 SASEGT. This CDR3 region has 11 residues. Trimming cost V 10 bases and J 5 bases, with 11 bases left between them. CDR3 bases: TGTGCCACGCCCAAGTTTTATGGCTACACCTTC. As protein: CATPKFYGYTF.

The rearrangement links TRBV11-1 to TRBJ2-7; D is possibly TRBD2 (5 bases). Trimming left V 3 bases short and J 0 bases short, with 12 bases between. Germline lookup yields CDR1 SGHAT and CDR2 FQDESV (reference sequence). CDR3 length equals 15 residues. The CDR3 DNA sequence: TGTGCCAGCAGCTTTACGGTGCGGGCCTCCTACGAGCAGTACTTC. Translating gives CASSFTVRASYEQYF. Using reference TRBV11-1 and TRBJ2-7 for the parts outside the CDR3, the full variable domain is EAEVAQSPRYKITEKSQAVAFWCDPISGHATLYWYRQILGQGPELLVQFQDESVVDDSQLPKDRFSAERLKGVDSTLKIQPAELGDSAMYLCASSFTVRASYEQYFGPGTRLTVT.

CDR3 sequence: CSVEVGTNEKLFF. CDR3 sequence (DNA): TGCAGCGTGGAGGTGGGAACTAATGAAAAACTGTTTTTT. This chain links TRBV29-1 with TRBJ1-4; D remains unclear. Trimming cost V 6 bases and J 1 base, with 9 bases left between them. Germline V CDR1 and CDR2: SQVTM, ANQGSEA. The CDR3 runs 13 residues.

V usage is TRBV6-1 and J usage is TRBJ1-5; the D gene is possibly TRBD1 (6 bases). V gave up 7 bases and J gave up 7 bases, with 17 bases separating them. Germline-derived CDR1 and CDR2 are MNHNS and SASEGT. The CDR3 runs 14 residues. The CDR3 reads CASTKTGIRQPQHF. In DNA, the CDR3 is TGTGCCAGCACCAAAACAGGGATAAGGCAGCCCCAGCATTTT.

This chain connects TRBV19 to TRBJ2-1; a weak D match, TRBD2 (5 bases). The CDR3 has 14 residues. Deletions cut 0 bases from V and 6 bases from J, with 9 bases between. Germline V gene lookup returns CDR1 LNHDA and CDR2 SQIVND (reference sequence). This CDR3 reads CASSIDTGFNEQFF. Written as DNA, the CDR3 is TGTGCCAGTAGTATAGATACGGGGTTCAATGAGCAGTTCTTC.

The J gene is TRBJ1-1, the V gene TRBV10-3, with D perhaps TRBD1 (6 bases). Germline CDR1 ENHRY, CDR2 SYGVKD. This CDR3 contains 15 residues. Trimming left V 0 bases short and J 11 bases short, with 19 bases between. CDR3 region: CAISESSGAQGKAFF. The CDR3 DNA follows: TGTGCCATCAGTGAGTCGTCGGGGGCGCAGGGAAAGGCTTTCTTT.

This clone appeared a few times. Written as DNA, the CDR3 is TGTGCCAGCAGCCGTCGCAGGGAGTCCTACGAGCAGTACTTC. It translates to CASSRRRESYEQYF. The rearrangement uses TRBV7-8 and TRBJ2-7; D tentatively fits TRBD1 or TRBD2 (5 bases each). The CDR3 is 14 amino acids. CDR1 is SGHVS and CDR2 is FQNEAQ in the germline V gene. Trimming left V 5 bases short and J 1 base short, with 12 bases between.

This chain uses TRBV7-9 with TRBJ2-5, with 15 bases aligning to TRBD2. The CDR3 spans 19 residues. The germline CDR1 and CDR2 sequences are SEHNR and FQNEAQ (reference sequence). V was clipped by 1 base and J by 4 bases; unmatched bases: 10. The CDR3 DNA is TGTGCCAGCAGCTTAGGCGGGACTAGCGGGAGGTACGTCCCAGAGACCCAGTACTTC. As protein: CASSLGGTSGRYVPETQYF.

This chain uses TRBV6-6 with TRBJ1-3; D call uncertain. Trimming pared 7 bases from V and 4 bases from J, leaving 17 bases between. Germline V gives CDR1 MNHNY, CDR2 SVGAGI (reference sequence). This CDR3 comprises 15 residues. This CDR3 reads CASKPRSQRGNTIYF. The CDR3 bases are TGTGCCAGCAAGCCGCGGTCACAGAGAGGAAACACCATATATTTT.

This rearrangement joins TRBV4-1 to TRBJ1-1; D may be TRBD1 (5 bases). Between the trimmed V and J ends, which lost 1 base and 1 base, there was a span of 10 bases. The CDR3 spans 15 residues. Germline V gives CDR1 MGHRA, CDR2 YSYEKL. The CDR3 spells CASSQVHGQNTEAFF. Here the CDR3 DNA reads TGCGCCAGCAGCCAAGTTCACGGACAGAACACTGAAGCTTTCTTT.

The chain employs TRBV2 and TRBJ2-5; D uncertain. The V end lost 1 base, the J end lost 0 bases, and 12 bases lay between the germline ends. The germline V gene encodes CDR1 SNHLY and CDR2 FYNNEI. The CDR3 consists of 16 residues. Here the CDR3 reads CASSEGVAAHQETQYF. Here the CDR3 DNA reads TGTGCCAGCAGTGAAGGAGTAGCAGCGCACCAAGAGACCCAGTACTTC.

The chain links TRBV5-1 to TRBJ1-2, with D maybe TRBD1 (6 bases). The length of the CDR3 is 14 residues. Trimming left V 0 bases short and J 7 bases short, with 13 bases between. The germline V gene has CDR1 SGHRS and CDR2 YFSETQ. The DNA for the CDR3 is TGCGCCAGCAGCTTGGCCGGGCAGGGGATTGGCTACACCTTC. This codes for CASSLAGQGIGYTF.

This chain joins TRBV28 and TRBJ1-5, with TRBD1 matching over 10 bases. CDR3 size: 14 residues. With 4 bases clipped from V and 6 bases from J, the junction kept 3 bases outside the gene matches. Per germline, CDR1 MDHEN and CDR2 SYDVKM. The CDR3 sequence: CASSSTGGIQPQHF. Written as DNA, the CDR3 is TGTGCCAGCAGTTCGACAGGGGGCATTCAGCCCCAGCATTTT.

This chain links TRBV30 with TRBJ2-7; D gene ambiguous. The CDR3 has 12 residues. The germline CDR1 and CDR2 sequences are GTSNPN and SVGIG (reference sequence). V was trimmed by 4 bases and J by 2 bases, leaving 9 bases between them. In DNA, the CDR3 is TGTGCCTGGACCACCCCCCCCTACGAGCAGTACTTC. This codes for CAWTTPPYEQYF.

This chain joins TRBV25-1 and TRBJ1-1, with 7 bases that match TRBD1. Trimming at V came to 4 bases and at J to 7 bases, leaving 3 bases not matched to a gene. The V gene's germline CDR1 is MGHDK and CDR2 SYGVNS. The CDR3 consists of 12 residues. The CDR3 loop reads CASSAGTVEAFF. The CDR3, as DNA: TGTGCCAGCAGTGCGGGGACAGTTGAAGCTTTCTTT.

This chain joins TRBV21-1 and TRBJ1-1; no check of the table's D call, TRBD1, against the DNA was made. TRBV21-1 is deemed a pseudogene. CDR3 length: 18 residues. Here the CDR3 DNA reads TGTGCCAGCAGCAAAGGTGGTAATGACAGTCAAAAACCAAATGAAGCTTTCTTT. It codes for CASSKGGNDSQKPNEAFF.

V usage is TRBV29-1 and J usage is TRBJ2-7, with 7 bases that match TRBD2. The CDR3 has 14 residues. The germline V gene has CDR1 SQVTM and CDR2 ANQGSEA. The ends lost 7 bases at V and 1 base at J; junction bases unmatched: 10. The CDR3 sequence is CSAKGAGSSYEQYF. The CDR3 coding sequence is TGCAGCGCCAAAGGAGCGGGATCGTCCTACGAGCAGTACTTC.